The source of this TCR beta chain is a study of shared clonotypes between healthy human individuals. Data came from immunoSEQ multiplex PCR; TCRdb stores just in-frame clones and leaves some out. The sample contains around 340,000 clones, around 70% of which appear only once. Trimming shortened V by 2 bases and J by 4 bases, and 12 bases separated the two germline ends. The CDR3 is made up of 15 amino acids. CDR1 is KGHSH and CDR2 is LQKENI in the germline V gene. The receptor comes from a man younger than 45 in good health. This chain joins TRBV18 and TRBJ2-1; maybe TRBD2 (5 bases). The sequencing sample was made of memory CD4+ T cells sorted from blood. Subset defined: CD45RA-negative fraction. The CDR3 bases are TGTGCCAGCTCACCAGGACCAGCGGAATACAATGAGCAGTTCTTC. It translates to CASSPGPAEYNEQFF. Based on the CDR3 plus reference TRBV18 and TRBJ2-1, the full variable domain is NAGVMQNPRHLVRRRGQEARLRCSPMKGHSHVYWYRQLPEEGLKFMVYLQKENIIDESGMPKERFSAEFPKEGPSILRIQQVVRGDSAAYFCASSPGPAEYNEQFFGPGTRLTVL.